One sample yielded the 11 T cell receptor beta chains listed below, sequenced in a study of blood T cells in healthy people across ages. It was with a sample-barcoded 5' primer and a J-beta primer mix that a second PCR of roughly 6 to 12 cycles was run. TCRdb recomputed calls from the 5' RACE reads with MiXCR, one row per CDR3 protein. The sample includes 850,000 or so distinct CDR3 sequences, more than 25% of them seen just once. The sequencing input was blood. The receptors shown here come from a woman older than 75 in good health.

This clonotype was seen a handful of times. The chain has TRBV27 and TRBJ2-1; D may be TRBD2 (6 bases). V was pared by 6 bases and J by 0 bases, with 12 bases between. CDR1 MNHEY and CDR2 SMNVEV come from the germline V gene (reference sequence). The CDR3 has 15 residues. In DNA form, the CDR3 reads TGTGCCAGCAGCAAGGCGGGGAGCTCCTACAATGAGCAGTTCTTC. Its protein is CASSKAGSSYNEQFF.

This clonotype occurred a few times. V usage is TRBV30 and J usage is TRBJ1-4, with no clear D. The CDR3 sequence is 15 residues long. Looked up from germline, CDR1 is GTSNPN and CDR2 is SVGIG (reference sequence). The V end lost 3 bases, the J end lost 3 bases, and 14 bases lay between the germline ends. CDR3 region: CAWSRMYQSNEKLFF. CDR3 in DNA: TGTGCCTGGAGCCGCATGTACCAATCTAATGAAAAACTGTTTTTT.

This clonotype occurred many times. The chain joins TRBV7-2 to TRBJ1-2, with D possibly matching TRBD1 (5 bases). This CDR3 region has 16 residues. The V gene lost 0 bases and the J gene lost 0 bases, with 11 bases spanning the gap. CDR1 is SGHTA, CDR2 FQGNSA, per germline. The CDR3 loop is CASSLAAGTTNYGYTF. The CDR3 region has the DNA TGTGCCAGCAGCTTAGCAGCCGGGACTACTAACTATGGCTACACCTTC.

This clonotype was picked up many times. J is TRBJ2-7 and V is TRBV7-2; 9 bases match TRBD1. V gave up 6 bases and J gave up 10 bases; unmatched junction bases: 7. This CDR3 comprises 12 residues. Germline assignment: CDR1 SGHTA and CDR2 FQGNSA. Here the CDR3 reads CASSHRGHVQYF. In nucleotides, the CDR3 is TGTGCCAGCAGTCACAGGGGGCACGTTCAGTACTTC.

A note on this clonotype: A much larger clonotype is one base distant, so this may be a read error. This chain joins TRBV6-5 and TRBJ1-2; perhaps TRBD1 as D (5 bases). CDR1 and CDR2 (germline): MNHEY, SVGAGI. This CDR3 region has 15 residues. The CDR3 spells CASSGTDLSNYDYTF. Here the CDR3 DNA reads TGTGCCAGCAGTGGGACGGATCTGTCTAACTATGACTACACCTTC.

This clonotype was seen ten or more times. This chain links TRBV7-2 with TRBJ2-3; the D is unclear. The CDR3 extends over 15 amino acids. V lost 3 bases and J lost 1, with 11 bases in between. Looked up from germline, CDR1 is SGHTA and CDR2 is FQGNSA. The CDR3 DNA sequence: TGTGCCAGCAGCTTCGAGAGGATCGGCACAGATACGCAGTATTTT. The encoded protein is CASSFERIGTDTQYF.

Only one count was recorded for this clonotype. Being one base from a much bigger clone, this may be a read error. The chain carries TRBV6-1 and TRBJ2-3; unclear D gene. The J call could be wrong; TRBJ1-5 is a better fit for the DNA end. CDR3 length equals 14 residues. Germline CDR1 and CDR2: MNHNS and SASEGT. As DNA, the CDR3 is TGTGCCATCCGACTAGCTGCCAGCACAGATACGCAGCATTTT. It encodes CAIRLAASTDTQHF.

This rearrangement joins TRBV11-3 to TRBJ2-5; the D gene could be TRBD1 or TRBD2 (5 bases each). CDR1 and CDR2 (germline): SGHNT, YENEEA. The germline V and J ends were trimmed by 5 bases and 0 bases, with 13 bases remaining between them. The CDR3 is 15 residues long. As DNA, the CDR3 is TGTGCCAGCAGCCGGGGCCAGGCCAACCAAGAGACCCAGTACTTC. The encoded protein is CASSRGQANQETQYF.

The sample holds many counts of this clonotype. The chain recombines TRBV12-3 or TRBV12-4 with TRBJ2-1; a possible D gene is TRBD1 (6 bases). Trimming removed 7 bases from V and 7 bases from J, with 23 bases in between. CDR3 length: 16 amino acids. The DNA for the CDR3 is TGTGCCAGCACCCAATCCGGACAGACAAGGGGTAATGAGCAGTTCTTC. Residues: CASTQSGQTRGNEQFF.

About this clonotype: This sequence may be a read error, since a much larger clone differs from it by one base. The CDR3 region is CASRPPEETQFF. The DNA of the CDR3 is TGTGCCAGCAGACCTCCGGAGGAGACCCAGTTCTTC. V gene TRBV7-2 combines with J gene TRBJ2-1, with a possible D match to TRBD2 (5 bases). Looked up from germline, CDR1 is SGHTA and CDR2 is FQGNSA. V lost 6 bases to trimming and J lost 13 bases, with 16 bases between them. The CDR3 runs to 12 residues.

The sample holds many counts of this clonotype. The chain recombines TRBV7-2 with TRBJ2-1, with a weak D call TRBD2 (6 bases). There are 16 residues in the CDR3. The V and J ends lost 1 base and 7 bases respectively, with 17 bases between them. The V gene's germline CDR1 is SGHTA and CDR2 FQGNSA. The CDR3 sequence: CASSLGRGIIANEQFF. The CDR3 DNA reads TGTGCCAGCAGCTTAGGGAGGGGTATTATCGCTAATGAGCAGTTCTTC. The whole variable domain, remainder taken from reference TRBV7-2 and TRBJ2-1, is GAGVSQSPSNKVTEKGKDVELRCDPISGHTALYWYRQSLGQGLEFLIYFQGNSAPDKSGLPSDRFSAERTGGSVSTLTIQRTQQEDSAVYLCASSLGRGIIANEQFFGPGTRLTVL.